The 5 T cell receptor beta chains below come from one sample, sequenced in a study of CD8 T cells in Susac syndrome. With random hexamers, 0.5 to 1 ug RNA was reverse transcribed. MiXCR was run by TCRdb on the immunoSEQ multiplex PCR reads, yielding one entry per CDR3 protein. The data show around 170,000 distinct CDR3 sequences, around 95% seen once. Sequencing was carried out using CD4+ T cells from PBMCs. All receptors come from a human donor with Susac syndrome.

The rearrangement links TRBV5-5 to TRBJ1-6; the D is unclear. The germline V and J ends were trimmed by 0 bases and 11 bases, with 15 bases remaining between them. Germline V lookup: CDR1 SGHKS, CDR2 YYEKEE (reference sequence). This CDR3 comprises 15 residues. This CDR3 reads CASSLGFSGGAPLHF. The CDR3 DNA follows: TGTGCCAGCAGCTTGGGTTTCAGCGGCGGGGCACCCCTCCACTTT.

This clonotype occurred a few times. The V and J genes are TRBV7-2 and TRBJ2-7, with D maybe TRBD2 (5 bases). V was cut by 5 bases and J by 4 bases, with 12 bases left in between. The germline V gene has CDR1 SGHTA and CDR2 FQGNSA. The length of the CDR3 is 13 residues. The CDR3 bases are TGTGCCAGCAGCCCCTCGGGGAGTTACGAGCAGTACTTC. Translation: CASSPSGSYEQYF.

The V gene is TRBV6-2 or TRBV6-3, the J gene TRBJ1-2; 7 bases align to TRBD1. With V trimmed by 2 bases and J by 7 bases, 7 bases remained unmatched. CDR1 and CDR2 (germline): MNHEY, SVGEGT. CDR3 length: 14 amino acids. This chain's CDR3 is CASSYTDRAGGYTF. CDR3 in DNA: TGTGCCAGCAGTTACACCGACAGGGCCGGTGGCTACACCTTC.

This sequence joins TRBV20-1 and TRBJ2-1; 7 bases are shared with TRBD1. CDR1 DFQATT and CDR2 SNEGSKA come from the germline V gene (reference sequence). Losses at the gene ends were 5 bases for V and 8 bases for J; bases not matched to a gene: 9. The CDR3 length is 13 residues. CDR3 DNA: TGCAGTGCTCCCGACAGGGCTTGGCATGAGCAGTTCTTC. It yields the protein CSAPDRAWHEQFF.

The rearrangement joins TRBV3-1 to TRBJ2-4; 9 bases match TRBD1. CDR1 is LGHDT and CDR2 is YNNKEL in the germline V gene (reference sequence). The CDR3 is 16 residues long. With 5 bases clipped from V and 7 bases from J, the junction kept 12 bases outside the gene matches. The CDR3 DNA sequence: TGTGCCAGCAGCGCAGTACAACAGGGGGCGAGGAACATTCAGTACTTC. Residues: CASSAVQQGARNIQYF.